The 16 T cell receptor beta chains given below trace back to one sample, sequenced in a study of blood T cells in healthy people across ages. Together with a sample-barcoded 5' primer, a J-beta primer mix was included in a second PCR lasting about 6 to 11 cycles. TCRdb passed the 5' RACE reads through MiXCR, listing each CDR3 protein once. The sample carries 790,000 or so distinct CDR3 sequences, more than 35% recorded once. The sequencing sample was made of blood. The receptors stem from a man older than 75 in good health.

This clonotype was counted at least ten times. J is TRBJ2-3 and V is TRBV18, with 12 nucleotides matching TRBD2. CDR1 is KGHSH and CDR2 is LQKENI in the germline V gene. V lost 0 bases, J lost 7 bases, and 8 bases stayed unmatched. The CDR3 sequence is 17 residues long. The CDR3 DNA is TGTGCCAGCTCACCACCGTTTCTAGCGGGAGGGCCGAATACGCAGTATTTT. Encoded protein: CASSPPFLAGGPNTQYF. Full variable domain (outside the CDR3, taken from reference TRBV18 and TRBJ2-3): NAGVMQNPRHLVRRRGQEARLRCSPMKGHSHVYWYRQLPEEGLKFMVYLQKENIIDESGMPKERFSAEFPKEGPSILRIQQVVRGDSAAYFCASSPPFLAGGPNTQYFGPGTRLTVL.

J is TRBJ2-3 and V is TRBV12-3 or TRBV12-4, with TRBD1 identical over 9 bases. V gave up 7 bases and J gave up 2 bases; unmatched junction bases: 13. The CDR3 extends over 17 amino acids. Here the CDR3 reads CASNPTFGQGLTDTQYF. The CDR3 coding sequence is TGTGCCAGCAACCCCACCTTTGGACAGGGGCTCACAGATACGCAGTATTTT.

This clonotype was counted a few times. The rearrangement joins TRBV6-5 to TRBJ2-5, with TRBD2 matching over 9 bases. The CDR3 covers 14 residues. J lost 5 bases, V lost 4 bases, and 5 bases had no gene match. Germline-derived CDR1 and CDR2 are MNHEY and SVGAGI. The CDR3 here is CASSSLAGEETQYF. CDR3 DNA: TGTGCCAGCAGTTCCTTAGCGGGAGAGGAGACCCAGTACTTC.

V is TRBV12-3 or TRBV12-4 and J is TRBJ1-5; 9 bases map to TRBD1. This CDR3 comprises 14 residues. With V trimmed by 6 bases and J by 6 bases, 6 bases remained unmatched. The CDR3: CASSGDREGQPQHF. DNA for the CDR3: TGTGCCAGCAGCGGGGACAGGGAGGGTCAGCCCCAGCATTTT.

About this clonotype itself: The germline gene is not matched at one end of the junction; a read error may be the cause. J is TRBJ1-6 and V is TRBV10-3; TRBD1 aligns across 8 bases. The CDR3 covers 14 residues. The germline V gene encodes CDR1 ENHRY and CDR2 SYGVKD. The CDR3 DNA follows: TGTGCCATCAGTAGGGGACAGGATAATTCACCCCCCCACTTT. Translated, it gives CAISRGQDNSPPHF.

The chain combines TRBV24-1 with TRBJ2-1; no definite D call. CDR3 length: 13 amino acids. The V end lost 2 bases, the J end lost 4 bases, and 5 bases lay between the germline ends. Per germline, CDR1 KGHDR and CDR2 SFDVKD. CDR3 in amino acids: CATSDWGYNEQFF. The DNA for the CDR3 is TGTGCCACCAGTGATTGGGGTTACAATGAGCAGTTCTTC.

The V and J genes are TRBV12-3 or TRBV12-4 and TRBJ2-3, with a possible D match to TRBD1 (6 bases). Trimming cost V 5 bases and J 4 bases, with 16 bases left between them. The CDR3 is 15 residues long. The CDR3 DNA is TGTGCCAGCAGTCCCTCCTGTGGGGGCGCAGATACGCAGTATTTT. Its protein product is CASSPSCGGADTQYF.

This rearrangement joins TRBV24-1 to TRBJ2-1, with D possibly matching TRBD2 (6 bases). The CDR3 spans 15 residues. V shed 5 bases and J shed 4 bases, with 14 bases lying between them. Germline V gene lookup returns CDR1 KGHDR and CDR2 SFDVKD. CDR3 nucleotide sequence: TGTGCCACCAGTGGATCCGGGACTGGATACAATGAGCAGTTCTTC. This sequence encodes CATSGSGTGYNEQFF.

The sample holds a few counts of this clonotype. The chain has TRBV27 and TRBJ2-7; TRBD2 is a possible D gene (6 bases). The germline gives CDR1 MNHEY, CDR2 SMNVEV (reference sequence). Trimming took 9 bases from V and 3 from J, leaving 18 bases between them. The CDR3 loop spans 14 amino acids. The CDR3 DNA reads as TGTGCCAGTAGTCCGGGACTGGGAGGCTACGAGCAGTACTTC. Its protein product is CASSPGLGGYEQYF.

The CDR3 sequence is CASSSGLAGALNNEQFF. The CDR3 DNA follows: TGCGCCAGCAGCTCGGGACTAGCGGGAGCCTTAAATAATGAGCAGTTCTTC. The chain employs TRBV5-1 and TRBJ2-1; TRBD2 aligns across 14 bases. The CDR3 sequence is 17 residues long. Germline CDR1 SGHRS, CDR2 YFSETQ. With 3 bases clipped from V and 7 bases from J, the junction kept 9 bases outside the gene matches.

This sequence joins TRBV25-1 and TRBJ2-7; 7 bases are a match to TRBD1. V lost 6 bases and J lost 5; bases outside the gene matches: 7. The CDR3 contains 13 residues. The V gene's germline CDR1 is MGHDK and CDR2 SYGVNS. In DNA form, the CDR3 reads TGTGCCAGCAGGGAAGGACAGGTCGACGAGCAGTACTTC. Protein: CASREGQVDEQYF.

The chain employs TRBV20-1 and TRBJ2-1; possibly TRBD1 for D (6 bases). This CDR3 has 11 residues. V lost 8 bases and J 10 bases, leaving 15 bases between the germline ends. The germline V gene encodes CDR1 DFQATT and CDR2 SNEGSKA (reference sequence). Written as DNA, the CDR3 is TGCAGTCCGTTAGGGGGAACGGAGCAGTTCTTC. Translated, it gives CSPLGGTEQFF.

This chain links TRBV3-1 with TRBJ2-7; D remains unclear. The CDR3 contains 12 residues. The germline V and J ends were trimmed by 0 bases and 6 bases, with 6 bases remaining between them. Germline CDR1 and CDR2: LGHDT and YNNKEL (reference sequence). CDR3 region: CASSQDPCEQYF. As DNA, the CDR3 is TGTGCCAGCAGCCAAGATCCCTGCGAGCAGTACTTC.

CDR3 nucleotide sequence: TGTGCCAGCCGACAGGGGGAAGTCACTGAAGCTTTCTTT. It codes for CASRQGEVTEAFF. The rearrangement joins TRBV10-3 to TRBJ1-1, with 9 bases identical to TRBD1. Trimming took 10 bases from V and 4 from J; bases not matched to a gene: 7. In germline, CDR1 is ENHRY, CDR2 SYGVKD. The CDR3 totals 13 residues.

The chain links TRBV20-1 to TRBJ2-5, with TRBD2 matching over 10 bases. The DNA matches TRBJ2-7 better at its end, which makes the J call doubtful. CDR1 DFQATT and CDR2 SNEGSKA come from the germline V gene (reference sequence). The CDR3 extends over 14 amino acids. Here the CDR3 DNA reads TGCAGTGCTGGTACTAGCGGGACCGCCTACGAGCAGTACTTC. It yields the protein CSAGTSGTAYEQYF.

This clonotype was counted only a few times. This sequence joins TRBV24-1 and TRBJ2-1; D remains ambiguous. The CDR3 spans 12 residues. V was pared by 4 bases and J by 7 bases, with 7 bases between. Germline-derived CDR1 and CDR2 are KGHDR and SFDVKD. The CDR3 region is CATSENKNEQFF. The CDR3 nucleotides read TGTGCCACCAGTGAGAACAAGAATGAGCAGTTCTTC.